This entry lists 32 T cell receptor beta chains sequenced from one sample in a study of blood T cell repertoires in COVID-19. Method: immunoSEQ multiplex PCR; TCRdb's copy keeps in-frame clones and lacks some. The sample has a few hundred thousand clones; approximately 89% are singletons. Source material: peripheral blood. The receptors come from a woman in her forties who had recovered from COVID-19.

V is TRBV18 and J is TRBJ1-1, with unresolved D. Germline values: CDR1 KGHSH, CDR2 LQKENI. The CDR3 is made up of 14 amino acids. The V end lost 3 bases, the J end lost 1 base, and 9 bases lay between the germline ends. For the CDR3, the DNA is TGTGCCAGCTCACCGGGCAGACCGAACACTGAAGCTTTCTTT. This sequence encodes CASSPGRPNTEAFF.

The chain uses TRBV19 and TRBJ2-1; D may be TRBD2 (5 bases). This CDR3 is 14 amino acids long. V was pared by 6 bases and J by 5 bases, with 14 bases between. Germline V gene lookup returns CDR1 LNHDA and CDR2 SQIVND (reference sequence). The CDR3 loop reads CASSPDRRNNEQFF. Written as DNA, the CDR3 is TGTGCCAGTAGCCCCGACCGGAGGAACAATGAGCAGTTCTTC.

This chain connects TRBV7-9 to TRBJ2-1; 10 positions agree with TRBD2. Trimming cost V 8 bases and J 2 bases; bases outside gene matches: 6. This CDR3 spans 15 amino acids. Germline V gene sequence: CDR1 SEHNR, CDR2 FQNEAQ (reference sequence). The CDR3, as DNA: TGTGCCAGCCGTCTCGGGACTAGCGCCTACAATGAGCAGTTCTTC. It yields the protein CASRLGTSAYNEQFF.

The chain employs TRBV7-2 and TRBJ2-3, with D possibly TRBD2 on 6 matching bases. This CDR3 spans 15 amino acids. Germline-derived CDR1 and CDR2 are SGHTA and FQGNSA. The germline V and J ends were trimmed by 8 bases and 3 bases, with 18 bases remaining between them. CDR3: CASGIGSFRTDTQYF. CDR3 bases: TGTGCCAGCGGTATCGGGAGCTTCAGGACAGATACGCAGTATTTT.

The chain joins TRBV12-3 or TRBV12-4 to TRBJ1-1; D is unresolved. The length of the CDR3 is 13 residues. The germline V and J ends were trimmed by 5 bases and 3 bases, with 10 bases remaining between them. DNA for the CDR3: TGTGCCAGCAGTCCCTTCCGTTACACTGAAGCTTTCTTT. Protein sequence: CASSPFRYTEAFF.

The rearrangement links TRBV28 to TRBJ2-1; D might be TRBD2 (5 bases). V was clipped by 6 bases and J by 0 bases, with 12 bases between them. The CDR3 consists of 15 residues. Germline CDR1 MDHEN, CDR2 SYDVKM. The CDR3 region is CASSQTGSSYNEQFF. Written as DNA, the CDR3 is TGTGCCAGCAGCCAGACTGGGAGCTCCTACAATGAGCAGTTCTTC.

The chain combines TRBV9 with TRBJ2-1; 10 bases are shared with TRBD1. J was trimmed by 7 bases and V by 3 bases; bases with no gene match: 13. This CDR3 region has 17 residues. Germline loops: CDR1 SGDLS, CDR2 YYNGEE. The CDR3 reads CASSASSGTGVWNEQFF. In DNA, the CDR3 is TGTGCCAGCAGCGCCTCCTCCGGGACAGGGGTATGGAATGAGCAGTTCTTC.

The V gene is TRBV11-2, the J gene TRBJ1-1, with D possibly TRBD1 on 5 matching bases. The germline CDR1 and CDR2 sequences are SGHAT and FQNNGV. The CDR3 has 13 residues. V was clipped by 4 bases and J by 6 bases, with 12 bases between them. As DNA, the CDR3 is TGTGCCAGCAGCTGGGGAGGGGTGGCTGAAGCTTTCTTT. The encoded protein is CASSWGGVAEAFF.

The genes are TRBV4-1 and TRBJ2-3; 8 positions match TRBD2. The CDR3 consists of 17 residues. Germline CDR1 reads MGHRA; CDR2 reads YSYEKL. Trimming at V came to 2 bases and at J to 1 base, leaving 8 bases not matched to a gene. The CDR3 nucleotides read TGCGCCAGCAGCCAATTGGGCGGGGGGAGCGGCACAGATACGCAGTATTTT. Translating it yields CASSQLGGGSGTDTQYF.

This chain uses TRBV6-5 with TRBJ2-7; D unresolved. Trimming pared 3 bases from V and 0 bases from J, leaving 9 bases between. Germline V CDR1 and CDR2: MNHEY, SVGAGI. This CDR3 contains 14 residues. CDR3 nucleotides: TGTGCCAGCAGTTATACGAGGAGCTCCTACGAGCAGTACTTC. It codes for CASSYTRSSYEQYF.

This clone was seen a single time. This chain connects TRBV3-1 (or the pseudogene TRBV3-2) to TRBJ2-5, with D possibly matching TRBD2 (5 bases). The V gene lost 1 base and the J gene lost 7 bases, with 16 bases spanning the gap. The CDR3 runs 15 residues. Germline loops: CDR1 LGHDT, CDR2 YNNKEL (reference sequence). CDR3 bases: TGTGCCAGCAGCCAAGGTTTTAGCGAGGTCGGGACCCAGTACTTC. This encodes CASSQGFSEVGTQYF.

This clone was seen a few times. V gene TRBV19 combines with J gene TRBJ2-1, with 7 positions matching TRBD2. Germline CDR1 LNHDA, CDR2 SQIVND (reference sequence). There are 16 residues in the CDR3. J gave up 6 bases and V 4 bases, and 12 bases lay outside the gene matches. CDR3 sequence reads: CASSTLAAPGANEQFF. CDR3 DNA: TGTGCCAGTAGTACTCTAGCGGCCCCTGGGGCCAATGAGCAGTTCTTC.

The chain joins TRBV4-1 to TRBJ2-5; 13 bases fit TRBD2. This CDR3 has 16 amino acids. Per the germline V gene, CDR1 is MGHRA and CDR2 is YSYEKL. V shed 1 base and J 2 bases; nucleotides not matched to a gene: 1. CDR3 DNA sequence: TGCGCCAGCAGCCAAGCACTAGCGGGGGGGCAAGAGACCCAGTACTTC. This gives the protein CASSQALAGGQETQYF.

V is TRBV28 and J is TRBJ1-5; a weak D match, TRBD1 (6 bases). This CDR3 has 17 amino acids. V was cut by 6 bases and J by 0 bases, with 18 bases left in between. CDR1 and CDR2 (germline): MDHEN, SYDVKM. In nucleotides, the CDR3 is TGTGCCAGCAGCTCCTCGGCTCGAGGGGGTAGCAATCAGCCCCAGCATTTT. Residues: CASSSSARGGSNQPQHF.

This sequence joins TRBV7-2 and TRBJ2-1, with 8 bases matching TRBD2. The germline V gene encodes CDR1 SGHTA and CDR2 FQGNSA. There are 14 residues in the CDR3. V shed 5 bases, J shed 4 bases, and the junction held 4 bases outside the gene matches. CDR3 sequence reads: CASSLSGDYNEQFF. The CDR3 DNA sequence: TGTGCCAGCAGCCTTAGCGGGGATTACAATGAGCAGTTCTTC.

The CDR3 spells CASSLATGTGQETQYF. The DNA for the CDR3 is TGTGCCAGCAGCTTAGCCACCGGGACAGGTCAAGAGACCCAGTACTTC. The gene calls are TRBV7-9 and TRBJ2-5, with TRBD1 matching over 8 bases. V was clipped by 0 bases and J by 2 bases; unmatched bases: 5. CDR1 SEHNR and CDR2 FQNEAQ come from the germline V gene (reference sequence). This CDR3 region has 16 residues.

This clone showed up just once. The chain is built from TRBV5-4 and TRBJ2-7; D is unclear. Per the germline V gene, CDR1 is SGHNT and CDR2 is YYREEE (reference sequence). CDR3 length: 13 residues. Between the trimmed V and J ends, which lost 0 bases and 6 bases, there was a span of 10 bases. DNA of the CDR3: TGTGCCAGCAGCTTGGGTACTATGGGCGAGCAGTACGTC. The encoded protein is CASSLGTMGEQYV.

The chain links TRBV11-3 to TRBJ2-1, with D possibly being TRBD2 (6 bases). Looked up from germline, CDR1 is SGHNT and CDR2 is YENEEA. The CDR3 covers 14 residues. Trimming took 8 bases from V and 9 from J, leaving 20 bases between them. The DNA for the CDR3 is TGTGCCAGCCGTGGTAGCGGTCCGGCCGGTGAGCAGTTCTTC. It yields the protein CASRGSGPAGEQFF.

The J gene is TRBJ1-2, the V gene TRBV4-3, with a possible D match to TRBD1 (6 bases). V was shortened by 1 base and J by 6 bases, with 18 bases between the two germline ends. This CDR3 contains 16 residues. Germline values: CDR1 LGHNA, CDR2 YSLEER. DNA for the CDR3: TGCGCCAGCAGCCAAGTTATCGTGTATCAGGGGCATGGCTACACCTTC. This gives the protein CASSQVIVYQGHGYTF.

This chain connects TRBV3-1 (or the pseudogene TRBV3-2) to TRBJ1-1, with unresolved D. V was shortened by 2 bases and J by 0 bases, with 10 bases between the two germline ends. The CDR3 has 15 residues. Germline V lookup: CDR1 LGHDT, CDR2 YNNKEL (reference sequence). The chain's CDR3 is CASSQCRRLNTEAFF. The DNA of the CDR3 is TGTGCCAGCAGCCAATGTCGGAGGTTGAACACTGAAGCTTTCTTT.

This clone was seen once. J is TRBJ1-2 and V is TRBV3-1 (or the pseudogene TRBV3-2), with D possibly matching TRBD1 (5 bases). Trimming shortened V by 5 bases and J by 7 bases, and 17 bases separated the two germline ends. Germline assignment: CDR1 LGHDT and CDR2 YNNKEL (reference sequence). The CDR3 covers 14 residues. CDR3 in DNA: TGTGCCAGCAGCTCCCAGCAGGGTGGGATTGGCTACACCTTC. It translates to CASSSQQGGIGYTF.

A word on this clone: Lacking the conserved final phenylalanine or tryptophan, this CDR3 likely reflects a read error. The limits of the CDR3 on the DNA are not certain, so only TCRdb's listed CDR3 is given. The rearrangement uses TRBV10-3 and TRBJ2-7; whether TRBD2, the table's D call, matches the DNA was not checked. In germline, CDR1 is ENHRY, CDR2 SYGVKD. Inclusive of both ends, the CDR3 amounts to 13 amino acids. The CDR3 here is CAISLGGERLSGI.

The chain employs TRBV11-3 and TRBJ2-1; 10 positions match TRBD2. Germline V lookup: CDR1 SGHNT, CDR2 YENEEA. After removal of 0 bases from V and 7 bases from J, the junction contained 18 bases not matched to a gene. The CDR3 loop spans 20 amino acids. CDR3 nucleotides: TGTGCCAGCAGCTTAGATTTTGGGGCCGGAGCGGGAGGGCCACGGAATGAGCAGTTCTTC. It yields the protein CASSLDFGAGAGGPRNEQFF.

J is TRBJ2-7 and V is TRBV7-2; 7 nucleotides agree with TRBD1. Germline CDR1 reads SGHTA; CDR2 reads FQGNSA. Germline trimming cut 1 base from V and 0 bases from J; bases unmatched to any gene: 3. This CDR3 region has 15 residues. The CDR3 DNA follows: TGTGCCAGCAGCTTAGAGACAGGGAGCTCCTACGAGCAGTACGTC. Encoded protein: CASSLETGSSYEQYV.

The chain employs TRBV10-1 and TRBJ2-7; D perhaps matches TRBD2 (5 bases). Germline lookup yields CDR1 WNHNN and CDR2 SYGVQD (reference sequence). CDR3 length equals 15 residues. Trimming took off 0 bases at V and 2 bases at J, with 11 bases between the two ends. The CDR3 region has the DNA TGCGCCAGCAGTGAGTCGAAGAGGGCCCCCTACGAGCAGTACTTC. Encoded protein: CASSESKRAPYEQYF.

This clone was seen a few times. This chain links TRBV6-2 or TRBV6-3 with TRBJ1-1; 7 bases fit TRBD1. This CDR3 is 15 amino acids long. After removal of 2 bases from V and 4 bases from J, the junction contained 7 bases not matched to a gene. Germline CDR1 reads MNHEY; CDR2 reads SVGEGT. DNA of the CDR3: TGTGCCAGCAGTTACGATTCAGGGGGAATCACTGAAGCTTTCTTT. Amino acid sequence: CASSYDSGGITEAFF.

The genes are TRBV21-1 and TRBJ2-1; the table's D call of TRBD1 was not tested on the DNA. TRBV21-1 is a known pseudogene. The CDR3 length is 13 residues. The CDR3, as DNA: TGTGCCAGCAGCAAACAGGCGTACAATGAGCAGTTCTTC. It codes for CASSKQAYNEQFF.

V gene TRBV24-1 combines with J gene TRBJ1-2, with TRBD1 matching over 8 bases. This CDR3 is built from 15 residues. The V gene end was trimmed by 4 bases and the J gene end by 2 bases; junction bases not matched to a gene: 5. The germline CDR1 and CDR2 sequences are KGHDR and SFDVKD. The CDR3 region is CATSDPRTGNYGYTF. The CDR3 DNA reads TGTGCCACCAGTGACCCGCGGACAGGGAACTATGGCTACACCTTC.

The V gene is TRBV7-2, the J gene TRBJ2-1; D is possibly TRBD1 (6 bases). V lost 4 bases, J lost 4 bases, and 23 bases lay in between. In germline, CDR1 is SGHTA, CDR2 FQGNSA. This CDR3 is 18 amino acids long. CDR3 sequence: CASSWGSDPVRGYNEQFF. The CDR3 nucleotides are TGTGCCAGCAGCTGGGGTAGCGACCCAGTCAGGGGTTACAATGAGCAGTTCTTC. The full variable domain, in which reference TRBV7-2 and TRBJ2-1 provide the parts outside the CDR3, is GAGVSQSPSNKVTEKGKDVELRCDPISGHTALYWYRQSLGQGLEFLIYFQGNSAPDKSGLPSDRFSAERTGGSVSTLTIQRTQQEDSAVYLCASSWGSDPVRGYNEQFFGPGTRLTVL.

The chain combines TRBV6-5 with TRBJ2-5, with 9 bases lining up with TRBD1. CDR3 length: 15 amino acids. The V gene's germline CDR1 is MNHEY and CDR2 SVGAGI. V lost 6 bases and J lost 5; bases outside the gene matches: 10. CDR3 nucleotide sequence: TGTGCCAGCAGACCCCCCGGGACAGGGAGGGAGACCCAGTACTTC. This translates into CASRPPGTGRETQYF.

The rearrangement links TRBV3-1 (or the pseudogene TRBV3-2) to TRBJ2-3; possibly TRBD1 for D (7 bases). Germline V gene lookup returns CDR1 LGHDT and CDR2 YNNKEL (reference sequence). CDR3 length equals 13 residues. V shed 4 bases and J shed 6 bases, with 11 bases lying between them. The CDR3 nucleotides read TGTGCCAGCAGCCTGGAGGGGGCGGATACGCAGTATTTT. Translated: CASSLEGADTQYF.

V usage is TRBV18 and J usage is TRBJ1-5, with a tentative D call TRBD1 (5 bases). The CDR3 spans 16 residues. Germline V gene data show CDR1 as KGHSH and CDR2 as LQKENI. The V end was cut by 2 bases, the J end by 0 bases, with 11 bases between. The CDR3 DNA reads as TGTGCCAGCTCACCATGGGGAGGGGTTAGCAATCAGCCCCAGCATTTT. Its translation: CASSPWGGVSNQPQHF.